The sequence of this T cell receptor (beta chain) was determined in a study of shared T cell receptors in the human thymus. With 3 bases clipped from V and 3 bases from J, the junction kept 11 bases outside the gene matches. The length of the CDR3 is 17 residues. CDR1 and CDR2 from the germline V gene are LGHNA and YSLEER. Profiling relied on immunoSEQ multiplex PCR, and the TCRdb table lists in-frame clones only, not all of them. The sample lists some 720,000 clones, 88% occurring once. These same records also appear under a second study, on human thymus T cells. As reported in that work: Resections from corrective heart surgery supplied the thymus tissue. Gene usage for V and J segments appeared biased in thymic and blood repertoires. As related research reported, thymic repertoires overlapped highly among unrelated individuals.

The sequenced material came from thymocytes. The chain joins TRBV4-3 to TRBJ2-5; 9 nucleotides line up with TRBD1. The TCR originated in a boy in the first two years of life with a congenital heart defect. The CDR3 is CASSHEPGQGWEETQYF. The DNA for the CDR3 is TGCGCCAGCAGCCATGAACCGGGACAGGGATGGGAAGAGACCCAGTACTTC.